The 5 T cell receptor beta chains in this list originate from one sample, sequenced in a study of T cell responses to AZD1222 COVID-19 vaccine. Only in-frame clones appear in the TCRdb table, and some are missing; sequencing was by immunoSEQ multiplex PCR. The sample comprises 90,000 to 120,000 clones, over 80% of which are singletons, and 7.5% to 9.5% rests with the top ten. Here the sequenced sample was peripheral blood, taken 28 days after the second AZD1222 dose. Receptors were obtained from an adult who received the AZD1222 COVID-19 vaccine.

The chain joins TRBV7-2 to TRBJ2-3, with D possibly matching TRBD2 (6 bases). The CDR3 covers 14 residues. The germline V gene encodes CDR1 SGHTA and CDR2 FQGNSA. The V end was cut by 3 bases, the J end by 7 bases, with 14 bases between. DNA of the CDR3: TGTGCCAGCAGCTTGCCTAGCGAGTTATATACGCAGTATTTT. Residues: CASSLPSELYTQYF.

This clone has only one observation. This same CDR3 is encoded by further DNA sequences in the sample. The genes are TRBV18 and TRBJ1-1; D call uncertain. Germline values: CDR1 KGHSH, CDR2 LQKENI. The CDR3 totals 14 residues. V gave up 3 bases and J gave up 0 bases, with 8 bases separating them. The CDR3 protein is CASSPAQLNTEAFF. CDR3 bases: TGTGCCAGCTCACCGGCACAGTTGAACACTGAAGCTTTCTTT.

This sequence joins TRBV6-5 and TRBJ2-3; D is perhaps TRBD1 (6 bases). The CDR3 has 15 amino acids. In germline, CDR1 is MNHEY, CDR2 SVGAGI. Trimming took 4 bases from V and 0 from J, leaving 11 bases between them. The CDR3 reads CASSFRDTSTDTQYF. The CDR3 DNA reads TGTGCCAGCAGTTTCCGGGACACTAGCACAGATACGCAGTATTTT.

This chain joins TRBV10-3 and TRBJ1-3; D is ambiguous. Germline V gene data show CDR1 as ENHRY and CDR2 as SYGVKD. The CDR3 runs to 14 residues. Trimming took off 2 bases at V and 0 bases at J, with 5 bases between the two ends. The CDR3 sequence is CAISENSSGNTIYF. The CDR3 DNA reads as TGTGCCATCAGTGAGAACAGCTCTGGAAACACCATATATTTT.

This chain connects TRBV27 to TRBJ2-3; D is unresolved. Germline V gene sequence: CDR1 MNHEY, CDR2 SMNVEV (reference sequence). Trimming left V 1 base short and J 5 bases short, with 13 bases between. This CDR3 has 15 residues. The DNA of the CDR3 is TGTGCCAGCAGTTTATGGCCAAAAGAGGTAGATACGCAGTATTTT. This codes for CASSLWPKEVDTQYF.